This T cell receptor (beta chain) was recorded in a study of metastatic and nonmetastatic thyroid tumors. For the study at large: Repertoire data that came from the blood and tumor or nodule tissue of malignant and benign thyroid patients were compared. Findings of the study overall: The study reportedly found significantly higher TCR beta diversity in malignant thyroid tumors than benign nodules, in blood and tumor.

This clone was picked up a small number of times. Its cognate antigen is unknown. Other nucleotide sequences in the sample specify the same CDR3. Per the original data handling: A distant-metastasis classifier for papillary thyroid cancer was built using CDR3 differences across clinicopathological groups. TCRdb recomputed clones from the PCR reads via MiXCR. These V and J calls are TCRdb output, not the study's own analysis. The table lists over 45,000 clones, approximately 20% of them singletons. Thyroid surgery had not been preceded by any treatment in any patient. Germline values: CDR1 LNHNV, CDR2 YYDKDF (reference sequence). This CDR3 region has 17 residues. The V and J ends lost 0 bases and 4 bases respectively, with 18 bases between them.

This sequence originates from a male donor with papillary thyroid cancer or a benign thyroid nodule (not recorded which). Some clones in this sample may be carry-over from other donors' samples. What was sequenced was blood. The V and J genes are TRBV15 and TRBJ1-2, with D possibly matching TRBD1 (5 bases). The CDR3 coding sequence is TGTGCCACCAGCAGAGATTATCAGGACACCGTCCCCTATGGCTACACCTTC. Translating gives CATSRDYQDTVPYGYTF.